This T cell receptor (beta chain) comes out of a study of blood T cells in healthy people across ages. Primers used in a second PCR of roughly 6 to 12 cycles were a sample-barcoded 5' primer and a J-beta primer mix. TCRdb reanalysed the 5' RACE reads using MiXCR and keeps one entry per CDR3 protein. The sample consists of some 1.4 million distinct CDR3 sequences, 42% of them appearing once. V was trimmed by 1 base and J by 3 bases, leaving 9 bases between them. Per the germline V gene, CDR1 is SGHTA and CDR2 is FQGNSA. The CDR3 runs 15 residues. The sample taken for sequencing was blood. V and J are TRBV7-2 and TRBJ2-2; tentative D call: TRBD2 (6 bases). The TCR originated in a woman under 30 in good health. CDR3 coding DNA: TGTGCCAGCAGCTTAGGGGACTGGGACACCGGGGAGCTGTTTTTT. Its protein product is CASSLGDWDTGELFF.